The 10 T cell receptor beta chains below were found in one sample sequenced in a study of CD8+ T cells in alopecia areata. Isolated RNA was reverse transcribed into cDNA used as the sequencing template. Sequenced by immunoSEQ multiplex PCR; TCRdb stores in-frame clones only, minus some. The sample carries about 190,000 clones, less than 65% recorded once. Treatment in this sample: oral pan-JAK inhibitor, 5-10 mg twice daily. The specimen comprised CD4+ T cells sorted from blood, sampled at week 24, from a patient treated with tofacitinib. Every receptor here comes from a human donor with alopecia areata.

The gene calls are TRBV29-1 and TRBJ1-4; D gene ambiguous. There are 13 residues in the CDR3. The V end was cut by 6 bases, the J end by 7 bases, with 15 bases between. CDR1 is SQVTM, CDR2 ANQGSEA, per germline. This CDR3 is CSVASVLSEKLFF. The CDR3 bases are TGCAGCGTGGCTTCCGTTTTGAGTGAAAAACTGTTTTTT.

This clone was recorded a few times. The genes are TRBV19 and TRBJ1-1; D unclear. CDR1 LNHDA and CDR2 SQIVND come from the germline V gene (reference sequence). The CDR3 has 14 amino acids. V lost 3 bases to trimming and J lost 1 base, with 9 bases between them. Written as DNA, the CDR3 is TGTGCCAGTAGTATTGGAGGAACGAACACTGAAGCTTTCTTT. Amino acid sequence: CASSIGGTNTEAFF.

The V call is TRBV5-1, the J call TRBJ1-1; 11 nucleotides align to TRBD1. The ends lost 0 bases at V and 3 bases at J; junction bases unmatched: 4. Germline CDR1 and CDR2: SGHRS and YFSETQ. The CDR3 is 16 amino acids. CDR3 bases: TGCGCCAGCAGCTTGGGGACAGGGGGCGCCGACACTGAAGCTTTCTTT. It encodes CASSLGTGGADTEAFF. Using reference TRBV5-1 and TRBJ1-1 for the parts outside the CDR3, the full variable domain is KAGVTQTPRYLIKTRGQQVTLSCSPISGHRSVSWYQQTPGQGLQFLFEYFSETQRNKGNFPGRFSGRQFSNSRSEMNVSTLELGDSALYLCASSLGTGGADTEAFFGQGTRLTVV.

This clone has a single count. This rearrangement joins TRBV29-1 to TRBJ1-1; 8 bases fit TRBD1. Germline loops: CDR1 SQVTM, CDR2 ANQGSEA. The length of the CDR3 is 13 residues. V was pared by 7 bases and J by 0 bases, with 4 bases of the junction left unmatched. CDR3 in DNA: TGCAGCGCCGACAGGGGTATGAACACTGAAGCTTTCTTT. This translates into CSADRGMNTEAFF. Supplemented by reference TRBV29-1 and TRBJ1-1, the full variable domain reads SAVISQKPSRDICQRGTSLTIQCQVDSQVTMMFWYRQQPGQSLTLIATANQGSEATYESGFVIDKFPISRPNLTFSTLTVSNMSPEDSSIYLCSADRGMNTEAFFGQGTRLTVV.

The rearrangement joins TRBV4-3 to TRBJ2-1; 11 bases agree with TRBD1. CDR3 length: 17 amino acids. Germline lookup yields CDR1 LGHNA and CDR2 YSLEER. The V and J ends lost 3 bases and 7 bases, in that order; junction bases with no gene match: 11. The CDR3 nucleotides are TGCGCCAGCAGCCAGGGGTTGGGGACAGGGGGGAGGAATGAGCAGTTCTTC. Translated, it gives CASSQGLGTGGRNEQFF.

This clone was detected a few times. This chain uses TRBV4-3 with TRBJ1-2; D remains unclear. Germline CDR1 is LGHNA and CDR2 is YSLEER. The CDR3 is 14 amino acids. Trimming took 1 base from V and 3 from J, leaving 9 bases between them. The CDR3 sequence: CASSQAAGHYGYTF. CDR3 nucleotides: TGCGCCAGCAGCCAAGCGGCAGGACACTATGGCTACACCTTC.

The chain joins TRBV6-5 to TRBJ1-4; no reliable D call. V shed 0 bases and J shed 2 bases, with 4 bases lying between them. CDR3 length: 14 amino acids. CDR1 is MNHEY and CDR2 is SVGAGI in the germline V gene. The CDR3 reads CASSYSGTNEKLFF. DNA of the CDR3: TGTGCCAGCAGTTACTCCGGGACTAATGAAAAACTGTTTTTT.

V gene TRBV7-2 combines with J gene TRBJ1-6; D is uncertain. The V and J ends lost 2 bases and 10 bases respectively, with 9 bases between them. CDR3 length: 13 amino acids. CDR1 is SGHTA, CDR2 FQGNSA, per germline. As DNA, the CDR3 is TGTGCCAGCAGCTTATCTACCAGCTCACCCCTCCACTTT. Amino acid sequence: CASSLSTSSPLHF.

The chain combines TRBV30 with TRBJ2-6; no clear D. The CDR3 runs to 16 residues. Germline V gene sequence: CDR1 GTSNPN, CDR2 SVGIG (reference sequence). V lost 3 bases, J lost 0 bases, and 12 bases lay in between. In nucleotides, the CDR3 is TGTGCCTGGAGCTGGCCCGGTATCTCTGGGGCCAACGTCCTGACTTTC. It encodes CAWSWPGISGANVLTF.

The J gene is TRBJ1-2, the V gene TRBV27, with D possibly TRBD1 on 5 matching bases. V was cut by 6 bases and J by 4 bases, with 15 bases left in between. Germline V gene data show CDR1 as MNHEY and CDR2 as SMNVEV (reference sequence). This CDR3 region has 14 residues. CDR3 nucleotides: TGTGCCAGCAGACACAAGGGAAGGGGCTATGGCTACACCTTC. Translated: CASRHKGRGYGYTF.